This is a list of T cell receptor beta chains from one sample in a study of post-analysis software for immune sequencing data. TCRdb reprocessed the PCR reads with MiXCR, giving one entry per CDR3 protein. The sample comprises roughly 870,000 distinct CDR3 sequences, roughly 50% of which are singletons, and approximately 4.2% rests with the top ten. Sequencing was done on a sample of blood. These receptor sequences come from a girl aged 5-17 years with multiple sclerosis. CDR3s include the opening cysteine and the closing phenylalanine or tryptophan. The D gene is left open where the match is weak. Size is stated for part of the rows, as once, few or many counts, or as a class when the clone is expanded.

.	few	TRBV10-3	CAISESMLRSDVDTQYF
.	few	TRBV20-1	CSASVRRQGISGANVLTF
.	few	TRBV5-5	CASSYEGVVHEQYF
.	.	TRBV29-1	CSVDPTGGYGYTF
.	once	TRBV25-1	CASSSQTGRRYEQYF
.	.	TRBV5-1	CASRSTGFSFF
.	.	TRBV2	CASSEAGAAYNEQFF
.	.	TRBV29-1	CSVEDRFRASTDTQYF
.	few	TRBV5-6	CASSSGVDGYTF
.	once	TRBV25-1	CASSRRQASGEQYF
.	few	TRBV7-3	CASSPGPKGTQYF
TRBD2	.	TRBV11-2	CASSLDGLAGGRGTQYF
.	once	TRBV7-9	CASRSQAGRVDTQYF
.	few	TRBV20-1	CSARPLVNEQFF
.	once	TRBV18	CASSPLAERQETQYF
.	.	TRBV4-2	CASSQGGPIRNEQFF
.	.	TRBV7-9	CASSGSGDTNGYTF
.	once	TRBV5-5	CASSLLGGLEQFF
.	.	TRBV18	CASSPPWGGGLNVLTF
TRBD1	.	TRBV7-8	CASSPGQKETQYF
.	.	TRBV29-1	CSVRRSEGAFF
TRBD1	.	TRBV5-1	CASSSRGQGSSEQYF
.	.	TRBV3-1	CASSHLGTDTQYF
.	.	TRBV10-3	CANRDNNNEQFF
TRBD2	few	TRBV4-2	CASSMSGGHNEQYF
TRBD2	.	TRBV7-2	CASSLEMAGGRTYNEQFF
TRBD2	.	TRBV29-1	CSVESAVAGGPVAGNEQFF
.	.	TRBV12-3/TRBV12-4	CASSLKSPGANVLTF
.	.	TRBV10-3	CAITANPVDGQYF
TRBD2	.	TRBV14	CASSLEGLHNIYEQYF
TRBD1	.	TRBV7-8	CASSVNNRGTGELFF
.	.	TRBV3-1	CASSQSPGLQYF
TRBD1	.	TRBV27	CASRGDRAGDSPLHF
TRBD1	few	TRBV29-1	CSVEGQQYNEQFF
TRBD1	.	TRBV27	CASSSGTGGNIQYF
TRBD1	.	TRBV5-1	CASRWGQGNEQYF
TRBD2	.	TRBV18	CASSVRLAGSGEQYF
.	.	TRBV24-1	CATSARDRDEQYF
TRBD1	.	TRBV12-3/TRBV12-4	CASSEQGGLNEKLFF
.	.	TRBV10-3	CAIGDTGWRYEQYF
.	.	TRBV2	CASSEVGGIQYF
.	.	TRBV25-1	CASSVGGRFGYTF
.	.	TRBV7-6	CAGSTSLNTEAFF
.	.	TRBV11-1	CASSYEGGRQHF
.	.	TRBV7-9	CASSQQSEKLFF
.	.	TRBV25-1	CASTAFPLATDTQYF
TRBD2	few	TRBV7-2	CASSFRLAGGVETQYF
TRBD2	.	TRBV9	CASSVGRLAGNAAEQFF
.	.	TRBV12-3/TRBV12-4	CASSFRDYQPQHF
.	few	TRBV5-6	CASSLQDYEQYF
TRBD2	few	TRBV7-9	CASSLDVAPGTRQETQYF